This is a list of T cell receptor beta chains from one sample in a study of cytotoxic CD8 clonotypes in ibrutinib-treated CLL. Using immunoSEQ multiplex PCR, the repertoire was profiled, and TCRdb retains in-frame clones only, with some absent. Of nearly 300,000 clones detected, around 76% appear once; the ten largest clones hold about 6%. The material sequenced was PBMCs, taken at disease progression, from a patient treated with ibrutinib. The source of these receptors is a human donor with chronic lymphocytic leukemia. CDR3s include the opening cysteine and the closing phenylalanine or tryptophan. A D gene is named only where the DNA matches it firmly. Expanded clones get a size class; other rows say once, few or many, or leave the size out.

V gene	clone size	J gene	D gene	CDR3 DNA	CDR3 protein
TRBV18	NA	TRBJ2-4	NA	TGTGCCAGCTCACCCCGAGAGGGAGCAGACATTCAGTACTTC	CASSPREGADIQYF
TRBV28	NA	TRBJ2-2	NA	TGTGCCAGCAGTTTCCTTTTGGGTCGGACCGGGGAGCTGTTTTTT	CASSFLLGRTGELFF
TRBV27	few	TRBJ2-7	NA	TGTGCCAGCAGTCCCTTCCAGGGGACGGGCTACGAGCAGTACTTC	CASSPFQGTGYEQYF
TRBV10-3	NA	TRBJ1-5	NA	TGTGCCATCAGCCCCACAGGGATGAGGGATCAGCCCCAGCATTTT	CAISPTGMRDQPQHF
TRBV5-1	NA	TRBJ2-1	NA	TGCGCCAGCAGCTTGGTAGGGGGGCCTCCCCTGAACCCGTTCTTC	CASSLVGGPPLNPFF
TRBV7-8	NA	TRBJ1-3	NA	TGTGCCAGCAGCCCGTCCCGAGGAAACACCATATATTTT	CASSPSRGNTIYF
TRBV15	NA	TRBJ1-1	NA	TGTGCCACCAGCAGATCTCAGGGCGCGATGAACACTGAAGCTTTCTTT	CATSRSQGAMNTEAFF
TRBV7-3	NA	TRBJ2-5	NA	TGTGCCAGCAGCTTTGCCAAAATCGACGCCGCGCAAGAGACCCAGTACTTC	CASSFAKIDAAQETQYF
TRBV9	NA	TRBJ2-7	TRBD2	TGTGCCAGCAGCAGGAGCGGGAGCTACGAGCAGTACTTC	CASSRSGSYEQYF
TRBV5-5	NA	TRBJ1-5	NA	TGTGCCAGCAGCTCCGAAATCGGGGGGCTGTACAGGTCCCAGCATTTT	CASSSEIGGLYRSQHF
TRBV7-9	NA	TRBJ2-5	NA	TGTGCCAGCAGCTTCCCGTCGACGCCCGCAGTTCTTCAAGAGACCCAGTACTTC	CASSFPSTPAVLQETQYF
TRBV13	NA	TRBJ2-1	TRBD2	TGTGCCAGCAGCACAGGACTAGAACGTGAGCAGTTCTTC	CASSTGLEREQFF
TRBV7-9	few	TRBJ1-5	NA	TGTGCCAGCAGCTCAACAGGCAATCAGCCCCAGCATTTT	CASSSTGNQPQHF
TRBV10-3	few	TRBJ1-2	NA	TGTGCCAGCCTGCAAGGGGCGGGTTCCTATGGCTACACCTTC	CASLQGAGSYGYTF
TRBV2	NA	TRBJ2-7	TRBD2	TGTGCCAGCAGGGGGCCGGGGGGTGGCTACGAGCAGTACTTC	CASRGPGGGYEQYF
TRBV4-1	NA	TRBJ2-7	TRBD1	TGCGCCAGCAGCCGCGACAGGGGGTACGAGCAGTACTTC	CASSRDRGYEQYF
TRBV27	NA	TRBJ2-6	NA	TGTGCCAGCAGTTTCCTGGGGTTCTCTGGGGCCAACGTCCTGACTTTC	CASSFLGFSGANVLTF
TRBV5-1	once	TRBJ2-2	TRBD1	TGCGCCAGCAGCTTGGCCAGGGGGTATACCGGGGAGCTGTTTTTT	CASSLARGYTGELFF
TRBV7-9	NA	TRBJ2-4	TRBD1	TGTGCCAGCAGCCAATTTAGACAGGGACCCATTCAGTACTTC	CASSQFRQGPIQYF
TRBV5-8	NA	TRBJ1-1	NA	TGTGCCAGCAGCTTGTTCCGGAACACTGAAGCTTTCTTT	CASSLFRNTEAFF
TRBV29-1	NA	TRBJ2-2	NA	TGCAGCGTTGAAAGGCTAGCGGACAGCACCGGGGAGCTGTTTTTT	CSVERLADSTGELFF
TRBV5-6	NA	TRBJ2-1	NA	TGTGCCAGCAGCTCGGTCGGGGGAGGCACCTCCTACAATGAGCAGTTCTTC	CASSSVGGGTSYNEQFF
TRBV10-3	NA	TRBJ2-2	TRBD2	TGTGCCATCAGTGATGGACTAGCGTTTGAGGCCGGGGAGCTGTTTTTT	CAISDGLAFEAGELFF
TRBV5-1	NA	TRBJ2-7	NA	TGCGCCAGCACCAAGACAGATGCCTACGAGCAGTACTTC	CASTKTDAYEQYF
TRBV7-2	once	TRBJ1-4	NA	TGTGCCAGCAGCCTGAAGAGGGCAACTAATGAAAAACTGTTTTTT	CASSLKRATNEKLFF
TRBV6-5	NA	TRBJ1-2	NA	TGTGCCAGCAGTTACTCCCCAGGGAAGAGAGGCTACACCTTC	CASSYSPGKRGYTF
TRBV20-1	NA	TRBJ1-2	NA	TGCAGTGCTAGAGGGCATATCGGCTACACCTTC	CSARGHIGYTF
TRBV12-5	NA	TRBJ2-7	NA	TGTGCTAGTGGTCCGGACGGCGGGGTGGGGTACGAGCAGTACTTC	CASGPDGGVGYEQYF
TRBV9	once	TRBJ1-3	NA	TGTGCCAGCAGCGCCCAGGGACACCTGAGCTCTGGAAACACCATATATTTT	CASSAQGHLSSGNTIYF
TRBV7-8	NA	TRBJ1-2	NA	TGTGCCAGCAGCCCCGTGTGGGGGGACTATGGCTACACCTTC	CASSPVWGDYGYTF
TRBV18	NA	TRBJ2-7	TRBD1	TGTGCCAGCTCACGGGACAGGAGCTCCTACGAGCAGTACTTC	CASSRDRSSYEQYF
TRBV4-1	NA	TRBJ2-3	TRBD2	TGCGCCAGCAGCCAAGTTCGGGGGGGGCCCGGAGATACGCAGTATTTT	CASSQVRGGPGDTQYF
TRBV27	many	TRBJ2-5	NA	TGTGCCAGCAGTTTAGGGGTGACCCCAGAGACCCAGTACTTC	CASSLGVTPETQYF
TRBV2	NA	TRBJ2-1	NA	TGTGCCAGCAGTCAACTTGGAGCGAATGAGCAGTTCTTC	CASSQLGANEQFF
TRBV7-8	NA	TRBJ2-5	TRBD2	TGTGCCAGCAGCTCGACTAGCGGGGGGGTAGAGACCCAGTACTTC	CASSSTSGGVETQYF
TRBV4-2	NA	TRBJ2-7	NA	TGTGCCAGCAGCCAAGAGTACCAGGGCTACGAGCAGTACTTC	CASSQEYQGYEQYF
TRBV28	NA	TRBJ1-4	NA	TGTGCCAGCAGTTTAACGGCCAGGCCTGCAACTAATGAAAAACTGTTTTTT	CASSLTARPATNEKLFF
TRBV7-8	NA	TRBJ1-5	NA	TGTGCCAGCAGCTTAGAGCACACCAATCAGCCCCAGCATTTT	CASSLEHTNQPQHF
TRBV5-8	once	TRBJ2-7	TRBD1	TGTGCCAGCAGCTTGGCTTTACAGGGGGCAAACCCGTGGTCCTCCTACGAGCAGTACTTC	CASSLALQGANPWSSYEQYF
TRBV6-4	NA	TRBJ1-1	NA	TGTGCCAGCAGGAGATACCAGGGTGAACAGGAAGCTTTCTTT	CASRRYQGEQEAFF
TRBV4-3	NA	TRBJ2-3	NA	TGCGCCAGCAGCCAAGATCGGAGAGGGAGACCAGATACGCAGTATTTT	CASSQDRRGRPDTQYF
TRBV29-1	NA	TRBJ2-5	TRBD2	TGCAGCGTTGATCGGGGGGGGTCAGAGACCCAGTACTTC	CSVDRGGSETQYF
TRBV7-2	NA	TRBJ2-7	TRBD2	TGTGCCAGCAGCTTACAAGCGGGAGGGCCCTACGAGCAGTACTTC	CASSLQAGGPYEQYF
TRBV7-6	once	TRBJ2-7	NA	TGTGCCAGCAGCCCCGGTATGGGGCCCAACTACGAGCAGTACTTC	CASSPGMGPNYEQYF
TRBV28	NA	TRBJ1-5	NA	TGTGCCAGCAGATACGAACCATCTTATAGCAATCAGCCCCAGCATTTT	CASRYEPSYSNQPQHF
TRBV4-1	NA	TRBJ1-5	NA	TGCGCCAGCAGCCAAGTGGGGGGAGAACAGCCCCAGCATTTT	CASSQVGGEQPQHF
TRBV9	few	TRBJ1-2	NA	TGTGCCAGCAGCCCTTCAAGACAGGCCCCCTACTATGGCTACACCTTC	CASSPSRQAPYYGYTF
TRBV28	NA	TRBJ2-5	TRBD1	TGTGCCAGCAGTTCGAGACAGGGCAGTTCCTTTGGGGCCCAGTACTTC	CASSSRQGSSFGAQYF
TRBV18	NA	TRBJ2-2	TRBD2	TGTGCCAGCTCACCGACTAGCGGGCAATTCCCAAACACCGGGGAGCTGTTTTTT	CASSPTSGQFPNTGELFF